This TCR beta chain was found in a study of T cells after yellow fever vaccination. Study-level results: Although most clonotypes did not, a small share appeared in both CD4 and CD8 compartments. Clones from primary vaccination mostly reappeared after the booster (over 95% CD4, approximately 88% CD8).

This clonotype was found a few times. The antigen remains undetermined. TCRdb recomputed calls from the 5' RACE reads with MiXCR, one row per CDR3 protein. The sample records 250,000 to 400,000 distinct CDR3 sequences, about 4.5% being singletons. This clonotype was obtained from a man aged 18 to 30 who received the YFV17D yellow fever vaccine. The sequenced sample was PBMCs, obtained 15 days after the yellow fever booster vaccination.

The CDR3 reads CASSLARYNEQFF. CDR3 DNA: TGTGCCAGCAGCTTAGCCCGGTACAATGAGCAGTTCTTC. The chain is built from TRBV11-2 and TRBJ2-1; D gene ambiguous. Per germline, CDR1 SGHAT and CDR2 FQNNGV. V was trimmed by 1 base and J by 4 bases, leaving 5 bases between them. CDR3 length: 13 amino acids.